The rows below give T cell receptor beta chains drawn from one sample of a study of blood T cell repertoires in COVID-19. Using immunoSEQ multiplex PCR, the repertoire was profiled, and TCRdb retains in-frame clones only, with some absent. The sample yields about 250,000 clones, over 75% seen once. The specimen sequenced was PBMCs or T cells enriched from blood (not recorded which). These receptors came from a woman aged 45-60 years with acute COVID-19. Each CDR3 is given with its conserved first and last residue. A D gene is named only where the DNA matches it firmly. Clone size is stated in some rows and not others, as once, few, many or a class when expanded.

d_call j_call clone_size v_call cdr3_aa cdr3_nt
TRBD1 TRBJ1-4 . TRBV4-2 CASSLPGQSNEKLFF TGTGCCAGCAGCCTACCGGGACAGTCAAATGAAAAACTGTTTTTT
TRBD1 TRBJ1-6 . TRBV29-1 CSVVDRGGSPLHF TGCAGCGTCGTGGACAGGGGTGGCTCACCCCTCCACTTT
. TRBJ1-4 . TRBV30 CAWRVQGRLFF TGTGCCTGGAGGGTACAGGGTCGACTGTTTTTT
TRBD1 TRBJ1-2 . TRBV19 CASTDRVEGGYTF TGTGCCAGTACAGACAGGGTGGAGGGTGGCTACACCTTC
. TRBJ2-1 . TRBV5-1 CASSLAGGNNNEQFF TGCGCCAGCAGCTTGGCAGGGGGGAATAACAATGAGCAGTTCTTC
. TRBJ2-3 . TRBV5-1 CASSSTDTQYF TGCGCCAGCAGCTCAACAGATACGCAGTATTTT
TRBD1 TRBJ1-5 . TRBV4-1 CASSQDLDRVQPQHF TGCGCCAGCAGCCAAGACCTCGACAGGGTTCAGCCCCAGCATTTT
TRBD2 TRBJ2-7 . TRBV25-1 CASTSSGGPVGEQYF TGTGCCAGCACCTCTAGCGGGGGGCCTGTGGGCGAGCAGTACTTC
TRBD1 TRBJ1-2 . TRBV7-8 CASSVGQGATYGYTF TGTGCCAGCAGCGTGGGACAGGGGGCCACCTATGGCTACACCTTC
TRBD1 TRBJ1-6 . TRBV19 CASSARDRDNSPLHF TGTGCCAGTAGTGCCCGGGACAGGGATAATTCACCCCTCCACTTT
TRBD1 TRBJ1-2 . TRBV13 CASSAKPGQGALRGYGYTF TGTGCCAGCAGCGCCAAACCGGGACAGGGGGCGCTTCGAGGGTATGGCTACACCTTC
. TRBJ1-2 . TRBV5-1 CASSPEGRRTNYGYTF TGCGCCAGCAGCCCGGAGGGCAGGAGGACTAACTATGGCTACACCTTC
. TRBJ1-5 . TRBV12-5 CASGQGFSNQPQHF TGTGCTAGTGGCCAGGGATTTAGCAATCAGCCCCAGCATTTT
TRBD1 TRBJ1-6 few TRBV5-1 CASSLKGQGSNSPLHF TGCGCCAGCAGCTTGAAGGGACAGGGAAGTAATTCACCCCTCCACTTT
. TRBJ1-3 . TRBV9 CASSVAHGAGNTIYF TGTGCCAGCAGCGTAGCACATGGTGCTGGAAACACCATATATTTT
TRBD1 TRBJ1-2 . TRBV2 CASSEDRVGYGYTF TGTGCCAGCAGTGAGGACAGGGTCGGCTATGGCTACACCTTC
. TRBJ1-1 once TRBV10-3 CAISETGEAFF TGTGCCATCAGTGAAACAGGGGAAGCTTTCTTT
. TRBJ2-3 . TRBV5-8 CASSLALGQLGADTQYF TGTGCCAGCAGCTTGGCATTAGGACAGCTCGGGGCAGATACGCAGTATTTT
TRBD2 TRBJ2-5 few TRBV5-1 CASSFWTSGEETQYF TGCGCCAGCAGCTTTTGGACTAGCGGAGAAGAGACCCAGTACTTC
. TRBJ2-1 once TRBV5-1 CASSLEGRNNEQFF TGCGCCAGCAGCTTGGAGGGGAGGAACAATGAGCAGTTCTTC
TRBD1 TRBJ1-4 . TRBV6-2/TRBV6-3 CASSPGTGEEKLFF TGTGCCAGCAGCCCCGGGACAGGGGAGGAAAAACTGTTTTTT
. TRBJ2-7 . TRBV10-3 CAISEIEPYEQYF TGTGCCATCAGTGAGATAGAGCCCTACGAGCAGTACTTC
. TRBJ1-2 . TRBV7-2 CASSLAGKRGYTF TGTGCCAGCAGCTTAGCCGGGAAGCGTGGCTACACCTTC
TRBD1 TRBJ1-6 . TRBV3-1/TRBV3-2 CASSQRDRRNSPLHF TGTGCCAGCAGCCAAAGGGACAGAAGGAATTCACCCCTCCACTTT
TRBD2 TRBJ2-5 . TRBV7-6 CASSTPSGGAETQYF TGTGCCAGCAGCACTCCTAGCGGGGGGGCAGAGACCCAGTACTTC
. TRBJ1-4 . TRBV18 CASSPSRLKEKLFF TGTGCCAGCTCACCGTCCAGGCTGAAGGAAAAACTGTTTTTT
TRBD1 TRBJ2-5 . TRBV6-5 CASSWTGGQETQYF TGTGCCAGCAGTTGGACAGGGGGCCAAGAGACCCAGTACTTC
TRBD1 TRBJ1-2 . TRBV5-4 CASSLAATGGGYTF TGTGCCAGCAGCTTGGCCGCGACAGGGGGCGGCTACACCTTC
TRBD1 TRBJ1-2 . TRBV6-5 CASSFHRDRVGGYTF TGTGCCAGCAGTTTCCACCGGGACAGGGTAGGCGGCTACACCTTC
TRBD1 TRBJ1-5 . TRBV5-8 CASSLGNRGFQPQHF TGTGCCAGCAGCTTAGGAAACAGGGGGTTTCAGCCCCAGCATTTT
. TRBJ1-2 . TRBV12-3/TRBV12-4 CASRIGQSGYTF TGTGCCAGCAGAATCGGACAGAGCGGCTACACCTTC